The clone carrying this T cell receptor (beta chain) came up a few times. This specimen belongs to a study of T-cell memory formation after mild COVID-19. TCRdb analysed the 5' RACE reads with MiXCR anew, one entry per CDR3 protein. Counted here are approximately 490,000 distinct CDR3 sequences, roughly 20% occurring once; the ten biggest clones make up around 13%. CDR3 length: 14 amino acids. Trimming removed 5 bases at V and 1 base at J, with 12 bases between. The germline V gene encodes CDR1 SEHNR and CDR2 FQNEAQ (reference sequence). This chain links TRBV7-9 with TRBJ2-7, with a possible D match to TRBD1 (5 bases). This sequence originates from an adult woman who had mild COVID-19 (a few samples of this study predate the infection). Cell type and time point are not known. The sample taken for sequencing was PBMCs or a T cell subset sorted from them (not recorded which). CDR3 bases: TGTGCCAGCAGCGTCGCTAGGGGATCCTACGAGCAGTACTTC. Translated: CASSVARGSYEQYF.